This is a list of T cell receptor beta chains from one sample in a study of blood T cell repertoires in COVID-19. Data came from immunoSEQ multiplex PCR; TCRdb stores just in-frame clones and leaves some out. The repertoire holds some 150,000 clones, with 70% to 85% as singletons. The sequenced sample consisted of peripheral blood. These receptor sequences come from a woman aged 45 to 65 in a cohort sampled during active or convalescent COVID-19. Both conserved end residues are part of each CDR3. The order of the fields is clone size, J gene, D gene, V gene, CDR3 DNA, CDR3 protein. The D gene is left open where the match is weak. Part of the rows lack a size; the others show once, few, many or a class for expanded clones.

clone_size: NA
j_call: TRBJ2-1
d_call: NA
v_call: TRBV27
cdr3_nt: TGTGCCAGCAGTTTATTGACACCCTACAATGAGCAGTTCTTC
cdr3_aa: CASSLLTPYNEQFF

clone_size: NA
j_call: TRBJ2-2
d_call: TRBD1
v_call: TRBV6-2/TRBV6-3
cdr3_nt: TGTGCCAGCAGTCTCGGACAGGGCACCGGGGAGCTGTTTTTT
cdr3_aa: CASSLGQGTGELFF

clone_size: NA
j_call: TRBJ2-7
d_call: NA
v_call: TRBV6-5
cdr3_nt: TGTGCCAGCAGTTACGGACTGACGTCCTACGAGCAGTACTTC
cdr3_aa: CASSYGLTSYEQYF

clone_size: once
j_call: TRBJ1-1
d_call: TRBD1
v_call: TRBV3-1/TRBV3-2
cdr3_nt: TGTGCCAGCAGCCAATTTGGGACAGGGAACTTGAACACTGAAGCTTTCTTT
cdr3_aa: CASSQFGTGNLNTEAFF

clone_size: NA
j_call: TRBJ1-1
d_call: TRBD1
v_call: TRBV6-5
cdr3_nt: TGTGCCAGCACTACACGACAGGGAGGCTTCACTGAAGCTTTCTTT
cdr3_aa: CASTTRQGGFTEAFF

clone_size: NA
j_call: TRBJ2-1
d_call: NA
v_call: TRBV2
cdr3_nt: TGTGCCAGCAGGAGGACTGAGTATGAGCAGTTCTTC
cdr3_aa: CASRRTEYEQFF

clone_size: NA
j_call: TRBJ2-7
d_call: NA
v_call: TRBV3-1/TRBV3-2
cdr3_nt: TGTGCCAGCAGCCAAGATCGGAGACTATACTACGAGCAGTACTTC
cdr3_aa: CASSQDRRLYYEQYF

clone_size: NA
j_call: TRBJ1-2
d_call: NA
v_call: TRBV10-3
cdr3_nt: TGTGCCATCTTTCGGGATTCGGACTATGGCTACACCTTC
cdr3_aa: CAIFRDSDYGYTF

clone_size: NA
j_call: TRBJ2-7
d_call: TRBD2
v_call: TRBV29-1
cdr3_nt: TGCAGCGTTTGGACTAGCGGGGGGACGGAGCAGTACTTC
cdr3_aa: CSVWTSGGTEQYF

clone_size: few
j_call: TRBJ1-2
d_call: NA
v_call: TRBV28
cdr3_nt: TGTGCCAGCAGTTTTAGTACAGCCTATGGCTACACCTTC
cdr3_aa: CASSFSTAYGYTF

clone_size: NA
j_call: TRBJ2-2
d_call: NA
v_call: TRBV30
cdr3_nt: TGTGCCTGCCTGGGCGGGGCCGGGACCGGGGAGCTGTTTTTT
cdr3_aa: CACLGGAGTGELFF

clone_size: NA
j_call: TRBJ1-4
d_call: NA
v_call: TRBV4-2
cdr3_nt: TGTGCCAGCAGCCCGCTTGCCGGAATTATACAGGGCCCGACAACTAATGAAAAACTGTTTTTT
cdr3_aa: CASSPLAGIIQGPTTNEKLFF

clone_size: many
j_call: TRBJ2-7
d_call: NA
v_call: TRBV30
cdr3_nt: TGTGCCTGGAGTCGCGGGGCCAAGCCACTGCAGTACTTC
cdr3_aa: CAWSRGAKPLQYF

clone_size: NA
j_call: TRBJ1-2
d_call: NA
v_call: TRBV25-1
cdr3_nt: TGTGCCAGCAGACCAAACGGGGAATCAGTCAACTATGGCTACACCTTC
cdr3_aa: CASRPNGESVNYGYTF

clone_size: NA
j_call: TRBJ2-5
d_call: TRBD2
v_call: TRBV7-3
cdr3_nt: TGTGCCAGCAGCTTGGCTAGCGGGGGACAAGAGACCCAGTACTTC
cdr3_aa: CASSLASGGQETQYF

clone_size: NA
j_call: TRBJ1-3
d_call: NA
v_call: TRBV9
cdr3_nt: TGTGCCAGCAGCGTAGCTTCGTCTCCCTCTGGAAACACCATATATTTT
cdr3_aa: CASSVASSPSGNTIYF

clone_size: NA
j_call: TRBJ1-5
d_call: TRBD1
v_call: TRBV7-2
cdr3_nt: TGTGCCAGCAGCCAAGGACAGGGGGACAATCAGCCCCAGCATTTT
cdr3_aa: CASSQGQGDNQPQHF

clone_size: NA
j_call: TRBJ2-2
d_call: TRBD1
v_call: TRBV4-3
cdr3_nt: TGCGCCAGCAGCCGGGCAGGGGGCAACACCGGGGAGCTGTTTTTT
cdr3_aa: CASSRAGGNTGELFF